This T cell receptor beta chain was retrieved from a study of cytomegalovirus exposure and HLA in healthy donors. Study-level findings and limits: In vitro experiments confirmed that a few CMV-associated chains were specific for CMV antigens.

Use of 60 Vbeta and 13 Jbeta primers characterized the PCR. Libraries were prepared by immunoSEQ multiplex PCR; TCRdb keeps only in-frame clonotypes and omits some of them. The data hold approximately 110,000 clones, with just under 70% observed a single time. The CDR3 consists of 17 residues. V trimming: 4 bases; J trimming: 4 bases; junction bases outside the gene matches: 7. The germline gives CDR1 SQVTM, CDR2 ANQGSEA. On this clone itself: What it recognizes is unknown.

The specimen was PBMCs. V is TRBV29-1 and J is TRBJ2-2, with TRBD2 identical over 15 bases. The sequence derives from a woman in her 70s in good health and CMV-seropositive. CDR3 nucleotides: TGCAGCGTTGGCGGACTAGCGGGGGGGCGTGGCACCGGGGAGCTGTTTTTT. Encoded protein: CSVGGLAGGRGTGELFF.